The clone carrying this TCR beta chain was seen many times. Indicated time point: patch test 2, 6 weeks after DPC sensitization. Specified treatment: therapeutic diphenylcyclopropenone sensitization with weekly scalp DPC. Each donor was an alopecia patient between 18 and 70 years of age who qualified for DPC. The germline gives CDR1 MGHDK, CDR2 SYGVNS. Trimming pared 4 bases from V and 0 bases from J, leaving 13 bases between. CDR3 length: 16 amino acids. The source of the sample is a study of human T cells and chemical hapten exposure. The library gave individual cDNA molecules unique molecular identifiers. Authors' methods: Samples held a median of approximately 94,000 TCRs, range about 23,224–700,000. TCRdb reprocessed the RACE reads with MiXCR, giving one entry per CDR3 protein. TCRdb's processing, not the authors' own work, is the source of the V and J calls. Of approximately 89,000 distinct CDR3 sequences detected, about 6.6% appear once; the ten largest clones hold 1% to 1.5%.

The chain recombines TRBV25-1 with TRBJ2-1; D tentatively fits TRBD1 or TRBD2 (5 bases each). This sample comprised whole blood, obtained in connection with sensitization to the hapten diphenylcyclopropenone (DPC). The sequence was collected from a woman younger than 45 with alopecia areata. Some clones in this sample may be carry-over from other donors' samples. CDR3 in amino acids: CASSAHSGSSYNEQFF. The CDR3 DNA follows: TGTGCCAGCAGTGCACATTCAGGGAGCTCCTACAATGAGCAGTTCTTC. Together with reference TRBV25-1 and TRBJ2-1, the CDR3 gives the full variable domain: EADIYQTPRYLVIGTGKKITLECSQTMGHDKMYWYQQDPGMELHLIHYSYGVNSTEKGDLSSESTVSRIRTEHFPLTLESARPSHTSQYLCASSAHSGSSYNEQFFGPGTRLTVL.